Listed here are 5 T cell receptor beta chains from one sample, sequenced in a study of cytomegalovirus exposure and HLA in healthy donors. The study ran its PCR with 60 Vbeta and 13 Jbeta primers. The protocol was immunoSEQ multiplex PCR, while the TCRdb copy is restricted to in-frame clones and leaves out a portion. Of approximately 190,000 clones listed, 84% are singletons. Input material: PBMCs. These TCRs come from a woman between 50 and 59 years old in good health and CMV-seropositive.

V and J are TRBV5-1 and TRBJ2-2; D might be TRBD2 (6 bases). With 0 bases removed from V and 4 bases from J, the gap between germline ends came to 13 bases. CDR3 length: 16 amino acids. The germline CDR1 and CDR2 sequences are SGHRS and YFSETQ. This chain's CDR3 is CASSLEVGTRTGELFF. CDR3 nucleotide sequence: TGCGCCAGCAGCTTGGAGGTAGGGACTCGCACCGGGGAGCTGTTTTTT.

This sequence joins TRBV18 and TRBJ1-5; D unclear. Germline V CDR1 and CDR2: KGHSH, LQKENI. The CDR3 extends over 15 amino acids. The V and J ends lost 3 bases and 4 bases respectively, with 13 bases between them. CDR3: CASSPNLEPNQPQHF. The DNA of the CDR3 is TGTGCCAGCTCACCTAATCTAGAGCCAAATCAGCCCCAGCATTTT. The full variable domain, with the rest looked up from reference TRBV18 and TRBJ1-5, is NAGVMQNPRHLVRRRGQEARLRCSPMKGHSHVYWYRQLPEEGLKFMVYLQKENIIDESGMPKERFSAEFPKEGPSILRIQQVVRGDSAAYFCASSPNLEPNQPQHFGDGTRLSIL.

The V call is TRBV4-3, the J call TRBJ2-7, with D possibly TRBD2 on 7 matching bases. This CDR3 region has 17 residues. Deletions cut 0 bases from V and 3 bases from J, with 18 bases between. Germline V gives CDR1 LGHNA, CDR2 YSLEER. The CDR3, as DNA: TGCGCCAGCAGCCAAGAAACGGGGGGCGGTCTCCTCTACGAGCAGTACTTC. It codes for CASSQETGGGLLYEQYF.

This chain uses TRBV9 with TRBJ2-3; the D gene is possibly TRBD1 (5 bases). Per the germline V gene, CDR1 is SGDLS and CDR2 is YYNGEE. V lost 3 bases and J 1 base, leaving 15 bases between the germline ends. The CDR3 is 16 amino acids. This CDR3 reads CASSAEILGRTDTQYF. As DNA, the CDR3 is TGTGCCAGCAGCGCGGAAATATTGGGGCGCACAGATACGCAGTATTTT.

The sample holds a few counts of this clone. The rearrangement uses TRBV19 and TRBJ2-6; tentative D call: TRBD2 (7 bases). This CDR3 is built from 15 residues. The germline V gene encodes CDR1 LNHDA and CDR2 SQIVND (reference sequence). Trimming cost V 3 bases and J 4 bases, with 10 bases left between them. DNA of the CDR3: TGTGCCAGTAGTATGCGGGGGCCCGGGGCCAACGTCCTGACTTTC. This encodes CASSMRGPGANVLTF.